These 24 T cell receptor beta chains share one sample of origin, sequenced in a study of blood T cell repertoires in COVID-19. TCRdb keeps only in-frame clones here, not all; method: immunoSEQ multiplex PCR. Among about 220,000 clones listed, more than 65% were seen once. The specimen was peripheral blood. The receptors here all came from a woman aged 30 to 39 who had recovered from COVID-19.

The V call is TRBV5-1, the J call TRBJ1-4; TRBD1 might be the D (6 bases). The CDR3 is 15 residues long. Germline CDR1 SGHRS, CDR2 YFSETQ. Trimming removed 4 bases from V and 8 bases from J, with 18 bases in between. The CDR3 bases are TGCGCCAGCAGCCCGTCGGGGGGCTGGGACGAAAAACTGTTTTTT. Translated, it gives CASSPSGGWDEKLFF.

The chain links TRBV10-3 to TRBJ2-7, with a tentative D call TRBD1 (6 bases). The CDR3 consists of 13 residues. V dropped 11 bases and J dropped 6 bases, with 20 bases sitting between them. The V gene's germline CDR1 is ENHRY and CDR2 SYGVKD. In nucleotides, the CDR3 is TGTGCCCATACCCCACAGGGTGGCAGCGAGCAGTACTTC. Amino acids: CAHTPQGGSEQYF.

The V call is TRBV7-2, the J call TRBJ2-1; D is possibly TRBD2 (6 bases). Germline V gene data show CDR1 as SGHTA and CDR2 as FQGNSA. The V and J ends lost 5 bases and 3 bases respectively, with 20 bases between them. The CDR3 spans 17 residues. The CDR3 bases are TGTGCCAGCAGCCGGAGAGCCGGGACTCTCCACTACAATGAGCAGTTCTTC. It translates to CASSRRAGTLHYNEQFF.

The V and J genes are TRBV5-1 and TRBJ2-5; D is uncertain. The CDR3 has 13 residues. Trimming stripped 7 bases from V and 4 bases from J, with 14 bases between. The germline V gene has CDR1 SGHRS and CDR2 YFSETQ. The CDR3 nucleotides are TGCGCCAGCCCTGTATCCCCCCGAGAGACCCAGTACTTC. It codes for CASPVSPRETQYF.

Turning to this clone: The DNA is omitted, as the CDR3 cannot be located on it reliably, and the CDR3 follows TCRdb's listing. This CDR3 is CASSSSGELQYF. The chain combines TRBV28 with TRBJ2-3; the table calls TRBD2, which could not be checked here. Ends included, the CDR3 has 12 residues. The V gene's germline CDR1 is MDHEN and CDR2 SYDVKM.

The genes are TRBV7-3 and TRBJ2-5; a possible D gene is TRBD1 (7 bases). This CDR3 spans 14 amino acids. V lost 2 bases, J lost 4 bases, and 11 bases lay in between. Germline V gene lookup returns CDR1 SGHTA and CDR2 FQGTGA. CDR3 in amino acids: CASSLGGGGETQYF. DNA of the CDR3: TGTGCCAGCAGCTTAGGAGGGGGCGGAGAGACCCAGTACTTC. Filled out from reference TRBV7-3 and TRBJ2-5, the complete variable domain reads GAGVSQTPSNKVTEKGKYVELRCDPISGHTALYWYRQSLGQGPEFLIYFQGTGAADDSGLPNDRFFAVRPEGSVSTLKIQRTERGDSAVYLCASSLGGGGETQYFGPGTRLLVL.

The V call is TRBV25-1, the J call TRBJ2-2, with 8 bases aligning to TRBD1. With V trimmed by 6 bases and J by 3 bases, 3 bases remained unmatched. CDR3 length equals 14 residues. Germline V gene sequence: CDR1 MGHDK, CDR2 SYGVNS. In nucleotides, the CDR3 is TGTGCCAGCAGGGACAGGGTAGACACCGGGGAGCTGTTTTTT. Translated, it gives CASRDRVDTGELFF.

This chain uses TRBV9 with TRBJ2-2; TRBD2 agrees at 9 bases. The CDR3 extends over 15 amino acids. Germline-derived CDR1 and CDR2 are SGDLS and YYNGEE. V dropped 4 bases and J dropped 6; count of bases not matched to a gene: 7. As DNA, the CDR3 is TGTGCCAGCAGCATGCTAGCGGGACCTTCCGGGGAGCTGTTTTTT. As protein: CASSMLAGPSGELFF.

The chain links TRBV2 to TRBJ2-3; 8 bases map to TRBD1. CDR3 size: 15 residues. V trimming: 4 bases; J trimming: 1 base; junction bases outside the gene matches: 4. The V gene's germline CDR1 is SNHLY and CDR2 FYNNEI. The CDR3 coding sequence is TGTGCCAGCAGTGGGACAGGGCTCGGCACAGATACGCAGTATTTT. As protein: CASSGTGLGTDTQYF.

Concerning this clone itself: Other DNA sequences in this sample translate to the same CDR3. The CDR3 region has the DNA TGTGCCAGCTCACCCTCTTCCTACGAGCAGTACTTC. The encoded protein is CASSPSSYEQYF. The genes are TRBV18 and TRBJ2-7, with unresolved D. The ends were cut back, 3 bases at V and 1 base at J, with 4 bases in the middle. This CDR3 comprises 12 residues. Germline V CDR1 and CDR2: KGHSH, LQKENI. Together with reference TRBV18 and TRBJ2-7, the CDR3 gives the full variable domain: NAGVMQNPRHLVRRRGQEARLRCSPMKGHSHVYWYRQLPEEGLKFMVYLQKENIIDESGMPKERFSAEFPKEGPSILRIQQVVRGDSAAYFCASSPSSYEQYFGPGTRLTVT.

V usage is TRBV19 and J usage is TRBJ2-3, with D perhaps matching TRBD2 (5 bases). Per germline, CDR1 LNHDA and CDR2 SQIVND (reference sequence). The CDR3 length is 13 residues. The V end lost 6 bases, the J end lost 4 bases, and 11 bases lay between the germline ends. CDR3 protein: CASSRGLADTQYF. The CDR3 nucleotides are TGTGCCAGTAGCCGCGGGCTGGCAGATACGCAGTATTTT. Drawing the rest from reference TRBV19 and TRBJ2-3, the complete variable domain is DGGITQSPKYLFRKEGQNVTLSCEQNLNHDAMYWYRQDPGQGLRLIYYSQIVNDFQKGDIAEGYSVSREKKESFPLTVTSAQKNPTAFYLCASSRGLADTQYFGPGTRLTVL.

This clone showed up just a few times. The V call is TRBV7-6, the J call TRBJ2-1; perhaps TRBD1 as D (7 bases). Germline CDR1 reads SGHVS; CDR2 reads FNYEAQ. Trimming stripped 5 bases from V and 9 bases from J, with 20 bases between. The CDR3 runs to 15 residues. CDR3 DNA sequence: TGTGCCAGCAGCGAGGGGGCAGGGGGGAGGAGTGAGCAGTTCTTC. This sequence encodes CASSEGAGGRSEQFF. The full variable domain, in which reference TRBV7-6 and TRBJ2-1 provide the parts outside the CDR3, is GAGVSQSPRYKVTKRGQDVALRCDPISGHVSLYWYRQALGQGPEFLTYFNYEAQQDKSGLPNDRFSAERPEGSISTLTIQRTEQRDSAMYRCASSEGAGGRSEQFFGPGTRLTVL.

This chain connects TRBV11-2 to TRBJ2-3; D perhaps matches TRBD2 (5 bases). Germline V gene data show CDR1 as SGHAT and CDR2 as FQNNGV. The CDR3 sequence is 15 residues long. V lost 2 bases and J lost 5, with 14 bases in between. The CDR3 is CASSLWRGNVDTQYF. CDR3 sequence (DNA): TGTGCCAGCAGCTTATGGAGAGGGAATGTAGATACGCAGTATTTT.

This chain joins TRBV11-2 and TRBJ2-3; unclear D gene. The CDR3 length is 14 residues. In germline, CDR1 is SGHAT, CDR2 FQNNGV. V was cut by 0 bases and J by 4 bases, with 8 bases left in between. CDR3 sequence reads: CASSLEWAPDTQYF. The CDR3, as DNA: TGTGCCAGCAGCTTAGAATGGGCGCCAGATACGCAGTATTTT.

The chain links TRBV7-9 to TRBJ2-2; 9 positions match TRBD2. From germline, CDR1 is SEHNR and CDR2 FQNEAQ (reference sequence). This CDR3 has 15 amino acids. Unmatched junction bases numbered 4, after V lost 2 bases and J lost 6 bases. The CDR3 nucleotides read TGTGCCAGCAGCTTAAAGCGGGAGGTCGCCGGGGAGCTGTTTTTT. Translated: CASSLKREVAGELFF. Drawing the rest from reference TRBV7-9 and TRBJ2-2, the complete variable domain is DTGVSQNPRHKITKRGQNVTFRCDPISEHNRLYWYRQTLGQGPEFLTYFQNEAQLEKSRLLSDRFSAERPKGSFSTLEIQRTEQGDSAMYLCASSLKREVAGELFFGEGSRLTVL.

This clone has a handful of counts. The rearrangement joins TRBV30 to TRBJ2-1; 10 nucleotides align to TRBD1. This CDR3 contains 13 residues. J gave up 8 bases and V 5 bases, and 6 bases lay outside the gene matches. Germline V lookup: CDR1 GTSNPN, CDR2 SVGIG (reference sequence). CDR3 nucleotides: TGTGCCTGGGTCAGACAGGGGGCCTATGAGCAGTTCTTC. Amino acid sequence: CAWVRQGAYEQFF.

The chain couples TRBV6-4 to TRBJ2-6; D is unclear. The V and J ends lost 2 bases and 4 bases respectively, with 12 bases between them. Germline-derived CDR1 and CDR2 are MRHNA and SNTAGT. This CDR3 has 16 residues. CDR3 in DNA: TGTGCCAGCAGTGACGGATCAGGTGGCGGGGCCAACGTCCTGACTTTC. As protein: CASSDGSGGGANVLTF.

The chain couples TRBV5-4 to TRBJ2-2; D unresolved. From germline, CDR1 is SGHNT and CDR2 YYREEE (reference sequence). Trimming removed 4 bases at V and 4 bases at J, with 2 bases between. CDR3 length: 11 amino acids. CDR3: CASSRTGELFF. DNA for the CDR3: TGTGCCAGCAGCCGCACCGGGGAGCTGTTTTTT.

The chain is built from TRBV5-1 and TRBJ1-5; D unclear. The ends were cut back, 1 base at V and 8 bases at J, with 10 bases in the middle. The germline gives CDR1 SGHRS, CDR2 YFSETQ. This CDR3 contains 13 residues. The CDR3 bases are TGCGCCAGCAGCTTGAACGGGGATGAGCCCCAGCATTTT. The encoded protein is CASSLNGDEPQHF.

The count of this clone is one. The CDR3 DNA sequence: TGTGCCACCGGGGGTGTCGGTCAGCCCCAGCATTTT. Protein sequence: CATGGVGQPQHF. V and J are TRBV27 and TRBJ1-5; tentative D call: TRBD1 (5 bases). Between the trimmed V and J ends, which lost 10 bases and 6 bases, there was a span of 13 bases. In germline, CDR1 is MNHEY, CDR2 SMNVEV (reference sequence). The CDR3 is made up of 12 amino acids.

The rearrangement uses TRBV19 and TRBJ1-1, with 8 bases matching TRBD1. The CDR3 has 15 residues. In germline, CDR1 is LNHDA, CDR2 SQIVND (reference sequence). J gave up 4 bases and V 5 bases, and 9 bases lay outside the gene matches. CDR3 protein: CASSLQGAPGTEAFF. CDR3 sequence (DNA): TGTGCCAGTAGTCTCCAGGGGGCGCCGGGCACTGAAGCTTTCTTT.

V usage is TRBV3-1 (or the pseudogene TRBV3-2) and J usage is TRBJ1-1, with D possibly being TRBD1 (6 bases). The CDR3 spans 15 residues. V shed 3 bases and J shed 3 bases, with 14 bases lying between them. Germline lookup yields CDR1 LGHDT and CDR2 YNNKEL (reference sequence). The CDR3 here is CASSHPQGKHTEAFF. The CDR3, as DNA: TGTGCCAGCAGCCACCCCCAGGGGAAACACACTGAAGCTTTCTTT.

The V call is TRBV19, the J call TRBJ2-3, with a tentative D call TRBD2 (6 bases). V dropped 3 bases and J dropped 4 bases, with 26 bases sitting between them. The CDR3 runs 19 residues. Germline V CDR1 and CDR2: LNHDA, SQIVND (reference sequence). CDR3 protein: CASSIGSAVGGIFPDTQYF. The CDR3 region has the DNA TGTGCCAGTAGTATCGGTTCCGCAGTTGGCGGGATTTTTCCAGATACGCAGTATTTT.

The genes are TRBV6-5 and TRBJ1-5, with a possible D match to TRBD1 (5 bases). This CDR3 contains 15 residues. In germline, CDR1 is MNHEY, CDR2 SVGAGI. Trimming took 8 bases from V and 1 from J, leaving 15 bases between them. The CDR3 region has the DNA TGTGCCAGCCGTCCACAGGAATTCAGCAATCAGCCCCAGCATTTT. The encoded protein is CASRPQEFSNQPQHF.